One and the same sample provided the 10 T cell receptor beta chains below, sequenced in a study of blood T cell repertoires in COVID-19. This table comes from immunoSEQ multiplex PCR, and its TCRdb copy is limited to in-frame clones, with some not included. Of around 70,000 clones detected, approximately 78% appear once; the ten largest clones hold about 14%. Sequencing input: peripheral blood. The receptors come from a human donor in a cohort sampled during active COVID-19.

J is TRBJ1-4 and V is TRBV6-5; weak D call: TRBD1 (6 bases). Trimming removed 7 bases at V and 0 bases at J, with 12 bases between. The CDR3 contains 15 residues. Germline V gives CDR1 MNHEY, CDR2 SVGAGI. The CDR3 region is CASKGVPSTNEKLFF. In DNA form, the CDR3 reads TGTGCCAGCAAGGGGGTGCCTTCAACTAATGAAAAACTGTTTTTT.

The chain carries TRBV28 and TRBJ2-7, with 9 bases lining up with TRBD1. CDR3 length: 15 amino acids. Germline lookup yields CDR1 MDHEN and CDR2 SYDVKM. V dropped 4 bases and J dropped 4; count of bases not matched to a gene: 8. For the CDR3, the DNA is TGTGCCAGCAGTTCATCTAGACAGGGGGAGTACGAGCAGTACTTC. Its protein product is CASSSSRQGEYEQYF.

The V and J genes are TRBV3-1 (or the pseudogene TRBV3-2) and TRBJ2-7, with 7 bases identical to TRBD2. V lost 4 bases, J lost 4 bases, and 7 bases stayed unmatched. Germline-derived CDR1 and CDR2 are LGHDT and YNNKEL (reference sequence). The CDR3 is 14 residues long. The DNA for the CDR3 is TGTGCCAGCAGCCGCCGGACTAGGGCATACGAGCAGTACTTC. Amino acid sequence: CASSRRTRAYEQYF.

The V and J genes are TRBV30 and TRBJ1-3; 8 positions match TRBD1. This CDR3 has 12 amino acids. The J segment lost 4 bases and the V segment lost 7 bases, leaving 3 bases of the junction unmatched. CDR1 is GTSNPN and CDR2 is SVGIG in the germline V gene (reference sequence). In DNA form, the CDR3 reads TGTGCCTACGGACAGGGAGGAAACACCATATATTTT. Encoded protein: CAYGQGGNTIYF.

This rearrangement joins TRBV7-2 to TRBJ1-2; 8 bases agree with TRBD1. CDR1 is SGHTA, CDR2 FQGNSA, per germline. This CDR3 comprises 14 residues. Germline trimming cut 5 bases from V and 6 bases from J; bases unmatched to any gene: 8. The CDR3 DNA sequence: TGTGCCAGCAGCACCCTAAGGACAGGGAATGGCTACACCTTC. Translation gives CASSTLRTGNGYTF.

This sequence joins TRBV29-1 and TRBJ2-7; TRBD2 aligns across 8 bases. V was pared by 2 bases and J by 4 bases, with 4 bases of the junction left unmatched. Germline V CDR1 and CDR2: SQVTM, ANQGSEA. This CDR3 is 13 amino acids long. The CDR3, as DNA: TGCAGCGTTGAAATAGCGGGAAAATACGAGCAGTACTTC. Translated: CSVEIAGKYEQYF.

The gene calls are TRBV19 and TRBJ2-7; TRBD1 matches 8 bases. This CDR3 is built from 15 residues. Per germline, CDR1 LNHDA and CDR2 SQIVND (reference sequence). After removal of 4 bases from V and 2 bases from J, the junction contained 7 bases not matched to a gene. The CDR3, as DNA: TGTGCCAGTAGTAAAGGGAGACAGGGGACCTACGAGCAGTACTTC. This gives the protein CASSKGRQGTYEQYF.

The chain joins TRBV30 to TRBJ1-6; no clear D gene. The germline V gene encodes CDR1 GTSNPN and CDR2 SVGIG (reference sequence). V was pared by 2 bases and J by 8 bases, with 19 bases between. This CDR3 comprises 16 residues. This CDR3 reads CAWSTPNIGGDSPLHF. CDR3 DNA: TGTGCCTGGAGTACACCGAATATTGGCGGGGATTCACCCCTCCACTTT.

This sequence joins TRBV6-5 and TRBJ2-3, with TRBD1 matching 7 bases. V was clipped by 6 bases and J by 2 bases; unmatched bases: 8. This CDR3 spans 15 amino acids. CDR1 and CDR2 (germline): MNHEY, SVGAGI. The CDR3 sequence is CASRQTGSPTDTQYF. The CDR3, as DNA: TGTGCCAGCAGGCAGACAGGGTCTCCCACAGATACGCAGTATTTT.

The V and J genes are TRBV5-1 and TRBJ1-2; TRBD1 matches at 9 bases. CDR1 is SGHRS, CDR2 YFSETQ, per germline. Losses at the gene ends were 7 bases for V and 7 bases for J; bases not matched to a gene: 8. The CDR3 has 13 residues. For the CDR3, the DNA is TGCGCCAGCGGTGGATGGGACAGGGCTGGCTACACCTTC. It codes for CASGGWDRAGYTF.